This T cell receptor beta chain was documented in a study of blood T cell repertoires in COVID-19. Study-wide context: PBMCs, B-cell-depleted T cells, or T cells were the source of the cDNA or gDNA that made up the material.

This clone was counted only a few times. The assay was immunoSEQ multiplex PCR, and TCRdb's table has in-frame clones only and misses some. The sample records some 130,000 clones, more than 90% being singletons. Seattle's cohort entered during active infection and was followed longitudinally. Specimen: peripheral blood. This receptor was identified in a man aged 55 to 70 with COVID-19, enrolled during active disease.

CDR3 sequence reads: CASSVGTPGRQFF. CDR3 nucleotide sequence: TGTGCCAGCAGCGTTGGGACACCCGGTCGGCAGTTCTTC. This chain connects TRBV3-1 (or the pseudogene TRBV3-2) to TRBJ2-1; the D gene is possibly TRBD1 (6 bases). This CDR3 spans 13 amino acids. The V gene's germline CDR1 is LGHDT and CDR2 YNNKEL (reference sequence). V dropped 5 bases and J dropped 12 bases, with 17 bases sitting between them.